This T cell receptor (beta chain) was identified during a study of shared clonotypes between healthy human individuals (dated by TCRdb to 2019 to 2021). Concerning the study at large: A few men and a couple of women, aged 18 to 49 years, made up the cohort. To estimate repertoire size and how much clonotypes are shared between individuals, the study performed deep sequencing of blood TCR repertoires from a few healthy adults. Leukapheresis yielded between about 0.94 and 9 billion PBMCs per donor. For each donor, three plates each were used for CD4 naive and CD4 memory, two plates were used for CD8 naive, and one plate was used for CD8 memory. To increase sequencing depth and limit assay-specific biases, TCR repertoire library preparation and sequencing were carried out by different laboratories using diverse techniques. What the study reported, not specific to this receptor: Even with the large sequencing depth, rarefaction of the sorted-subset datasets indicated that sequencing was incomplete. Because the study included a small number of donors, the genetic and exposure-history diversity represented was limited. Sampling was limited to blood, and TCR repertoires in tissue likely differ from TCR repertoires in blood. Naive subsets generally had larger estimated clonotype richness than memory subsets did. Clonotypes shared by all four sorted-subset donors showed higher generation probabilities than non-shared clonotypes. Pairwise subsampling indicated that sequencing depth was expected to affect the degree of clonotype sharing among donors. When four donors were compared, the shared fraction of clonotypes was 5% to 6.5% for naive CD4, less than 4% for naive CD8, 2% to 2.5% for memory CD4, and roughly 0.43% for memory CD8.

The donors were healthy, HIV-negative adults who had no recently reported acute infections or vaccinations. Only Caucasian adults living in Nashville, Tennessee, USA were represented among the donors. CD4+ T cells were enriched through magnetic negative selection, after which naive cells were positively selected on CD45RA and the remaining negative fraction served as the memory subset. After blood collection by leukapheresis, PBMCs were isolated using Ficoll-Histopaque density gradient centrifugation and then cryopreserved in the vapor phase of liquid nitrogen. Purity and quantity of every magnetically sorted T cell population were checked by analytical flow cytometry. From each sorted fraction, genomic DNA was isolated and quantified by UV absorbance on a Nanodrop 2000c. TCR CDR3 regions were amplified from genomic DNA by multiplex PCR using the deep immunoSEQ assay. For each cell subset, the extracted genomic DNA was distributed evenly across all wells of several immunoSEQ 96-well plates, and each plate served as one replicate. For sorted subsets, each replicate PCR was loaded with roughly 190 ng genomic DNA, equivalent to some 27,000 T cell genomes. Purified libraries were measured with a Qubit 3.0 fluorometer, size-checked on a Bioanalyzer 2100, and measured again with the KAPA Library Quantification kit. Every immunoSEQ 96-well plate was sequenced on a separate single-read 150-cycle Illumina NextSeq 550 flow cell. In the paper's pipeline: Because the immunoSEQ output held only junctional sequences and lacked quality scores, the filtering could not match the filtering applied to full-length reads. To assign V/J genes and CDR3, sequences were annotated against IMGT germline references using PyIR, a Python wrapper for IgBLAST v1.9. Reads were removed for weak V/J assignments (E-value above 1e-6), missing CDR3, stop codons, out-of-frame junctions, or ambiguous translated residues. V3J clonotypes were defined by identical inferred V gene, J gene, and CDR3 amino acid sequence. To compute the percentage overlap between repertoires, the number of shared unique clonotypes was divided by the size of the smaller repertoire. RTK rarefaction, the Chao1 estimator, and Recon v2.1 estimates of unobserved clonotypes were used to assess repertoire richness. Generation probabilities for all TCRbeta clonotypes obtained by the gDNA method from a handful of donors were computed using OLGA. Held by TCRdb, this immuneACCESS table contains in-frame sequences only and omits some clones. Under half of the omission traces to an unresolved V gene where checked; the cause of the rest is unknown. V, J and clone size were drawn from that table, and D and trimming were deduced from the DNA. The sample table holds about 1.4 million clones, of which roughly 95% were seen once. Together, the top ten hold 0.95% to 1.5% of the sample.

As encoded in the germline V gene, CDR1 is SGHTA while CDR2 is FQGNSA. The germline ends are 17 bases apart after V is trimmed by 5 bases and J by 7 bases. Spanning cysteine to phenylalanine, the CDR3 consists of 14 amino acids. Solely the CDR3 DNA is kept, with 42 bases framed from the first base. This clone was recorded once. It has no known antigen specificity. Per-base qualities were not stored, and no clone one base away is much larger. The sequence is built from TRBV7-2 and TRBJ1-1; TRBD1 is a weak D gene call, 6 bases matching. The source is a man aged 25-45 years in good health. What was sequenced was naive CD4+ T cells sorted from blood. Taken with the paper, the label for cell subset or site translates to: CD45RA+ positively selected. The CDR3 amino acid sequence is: CASSEDRRIGEAFF. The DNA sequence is TGTGCCAGCAGCGAAGACAGGCGTATTGGTGAAGCTTTCTTT.